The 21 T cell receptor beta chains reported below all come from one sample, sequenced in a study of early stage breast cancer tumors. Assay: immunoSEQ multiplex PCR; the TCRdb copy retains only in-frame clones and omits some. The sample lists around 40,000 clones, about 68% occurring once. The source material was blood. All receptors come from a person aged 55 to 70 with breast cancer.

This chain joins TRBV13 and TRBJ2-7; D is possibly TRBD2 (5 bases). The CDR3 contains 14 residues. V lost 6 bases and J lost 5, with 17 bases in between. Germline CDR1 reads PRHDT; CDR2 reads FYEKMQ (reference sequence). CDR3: CASRRLNDIHEQYF. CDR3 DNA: TGTGCCAGCAGACGACTAAACGACATACACGAGCAGTACTTC.

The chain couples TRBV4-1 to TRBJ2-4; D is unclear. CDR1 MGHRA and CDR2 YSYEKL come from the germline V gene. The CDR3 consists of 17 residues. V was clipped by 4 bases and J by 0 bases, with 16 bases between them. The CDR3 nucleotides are TGCGCCAGCAGCCCAGGCAGCTGGCTTTTAGCCAAAAACATTCAGTACTTC. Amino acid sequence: CASSPGSWLLAKNIQYF.

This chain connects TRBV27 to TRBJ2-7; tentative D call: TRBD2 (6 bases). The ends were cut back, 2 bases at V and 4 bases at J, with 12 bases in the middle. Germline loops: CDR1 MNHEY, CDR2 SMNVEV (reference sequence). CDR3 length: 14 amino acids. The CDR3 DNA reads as TGTGCCAGCAGTTTAAGTAGCGGCCCTTACGAGCAGTACTTC. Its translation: CASSLSSGPYEQYF.

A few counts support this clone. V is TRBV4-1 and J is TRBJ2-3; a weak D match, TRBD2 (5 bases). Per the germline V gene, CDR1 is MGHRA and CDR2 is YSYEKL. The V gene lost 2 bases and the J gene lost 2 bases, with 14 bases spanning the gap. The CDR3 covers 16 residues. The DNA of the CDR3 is TGCGCCAGCAGCCAAAGGTACAGCGGAAACACAGATACGCAGTATTTT. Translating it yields CASSQRYSGNTDTQYF.

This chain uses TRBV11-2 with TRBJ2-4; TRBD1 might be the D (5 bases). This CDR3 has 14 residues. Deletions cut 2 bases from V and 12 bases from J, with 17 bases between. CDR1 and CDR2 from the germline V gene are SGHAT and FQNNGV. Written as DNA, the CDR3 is TGTGCCAGCAGCTTAAACCAGGGATCCCGTGCTCAGTACTTC. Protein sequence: CASSLNQGSRAQYF. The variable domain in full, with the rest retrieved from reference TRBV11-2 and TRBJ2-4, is EAGVAQSPRYKIIEKRQSVAFWCNPISGHATLYWYQQILGQGPKLLIQFQNNGVVDDSQLPKDRFSAERLKGVDSTLKIQPAKLEDSAVYLCASSLNQGSRAQYFGAGTRLSVL.

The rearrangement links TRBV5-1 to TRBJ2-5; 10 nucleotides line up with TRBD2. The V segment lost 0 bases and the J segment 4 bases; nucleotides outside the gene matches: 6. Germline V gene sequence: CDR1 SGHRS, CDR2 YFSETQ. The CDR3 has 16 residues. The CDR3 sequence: CASSLVLAGGGETQYF. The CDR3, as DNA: TGCGCCAGCAGCTTGGTCTTAGCGGGAGGTGGAGAGACCCAGTACTTC.

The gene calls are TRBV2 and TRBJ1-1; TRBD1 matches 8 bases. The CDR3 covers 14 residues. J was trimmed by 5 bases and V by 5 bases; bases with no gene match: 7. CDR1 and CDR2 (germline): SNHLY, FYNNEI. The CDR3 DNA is TGTGCCAGCAGTCTCCAGGGGGCAGGGACTGAAGCTTTCTTT. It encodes CASSLQGAGTEAFF.

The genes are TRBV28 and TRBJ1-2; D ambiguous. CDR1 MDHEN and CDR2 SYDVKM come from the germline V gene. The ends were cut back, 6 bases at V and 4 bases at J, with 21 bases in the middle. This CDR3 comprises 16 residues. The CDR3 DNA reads TGTGCCAGCAGGCTGACTTCTGGACTGAGCGCCTATGGCTACACCTTC. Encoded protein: CASRLTSGLSAYGYTF.

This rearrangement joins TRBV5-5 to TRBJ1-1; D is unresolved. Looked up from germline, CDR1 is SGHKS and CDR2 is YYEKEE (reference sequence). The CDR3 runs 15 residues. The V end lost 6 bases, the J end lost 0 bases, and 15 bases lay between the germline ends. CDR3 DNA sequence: TGTGCCAGCACCGGAGAGTTTGGCCTGAACACTGAAGCTTTCTTT. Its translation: CASTGEFGLNTEAFF.

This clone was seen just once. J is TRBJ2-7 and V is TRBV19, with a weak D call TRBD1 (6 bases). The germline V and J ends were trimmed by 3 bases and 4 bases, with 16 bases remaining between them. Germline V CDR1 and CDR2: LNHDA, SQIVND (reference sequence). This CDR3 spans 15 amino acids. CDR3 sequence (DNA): TGTGCCAGTAGTATCCCAGGGGCCTCTGGGTACGAGCAGTACTTC. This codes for CASSIPGASGYEQYF. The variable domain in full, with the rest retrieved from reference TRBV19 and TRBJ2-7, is DGGITQSPKYLFRKEGQNVTLSCEQNLNHDAMYWYRQDPGQGLRLIYYSQIVNDFQKGDIAEGYSVSREKKESFPLTVTSAQKNPTAFYLCASSIPGASGYEQYFGPGTRLTVT.

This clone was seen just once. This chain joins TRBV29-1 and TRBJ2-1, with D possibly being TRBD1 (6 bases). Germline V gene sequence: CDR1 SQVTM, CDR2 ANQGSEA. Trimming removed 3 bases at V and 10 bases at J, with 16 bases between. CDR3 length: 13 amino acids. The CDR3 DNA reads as TGCAGCGTTGACGGGACAAAAGGGAACGAGCAGTTCTTC. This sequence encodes CSVDGTKGNEQFF.

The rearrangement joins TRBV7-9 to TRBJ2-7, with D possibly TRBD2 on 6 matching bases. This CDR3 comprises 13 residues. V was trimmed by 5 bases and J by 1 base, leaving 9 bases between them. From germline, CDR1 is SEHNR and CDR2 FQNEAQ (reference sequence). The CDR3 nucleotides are TGTGCCAGCAGCACCGGGACTTCCTACGAGCAGTACTTC. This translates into CASSTGTSYEQYF.

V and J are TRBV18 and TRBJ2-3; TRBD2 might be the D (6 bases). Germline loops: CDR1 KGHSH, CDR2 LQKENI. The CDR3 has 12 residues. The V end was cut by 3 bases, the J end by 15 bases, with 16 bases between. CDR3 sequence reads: CASSPRQGGVYF. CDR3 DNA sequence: TGTGCCAGCTCACCTCGCCAGGGAGGAGTTTATTTT.

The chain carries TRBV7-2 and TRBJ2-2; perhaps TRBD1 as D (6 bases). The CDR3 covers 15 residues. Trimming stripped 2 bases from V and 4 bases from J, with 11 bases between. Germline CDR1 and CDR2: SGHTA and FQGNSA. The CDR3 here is CASSLQGQGTGELFF. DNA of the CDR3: TGTGCCAGCAGCTTACAGGGGCAGGGCACCGGGGAGCTGTTTTTT.

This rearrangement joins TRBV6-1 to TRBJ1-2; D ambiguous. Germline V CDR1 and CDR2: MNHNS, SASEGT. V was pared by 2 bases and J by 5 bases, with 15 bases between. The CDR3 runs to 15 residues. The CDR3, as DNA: TGTGCCAGCAGTGAATGGTGGGCGGTCGGATATGGCTACACCTTC. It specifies CASSEWWAVGYGYTF.

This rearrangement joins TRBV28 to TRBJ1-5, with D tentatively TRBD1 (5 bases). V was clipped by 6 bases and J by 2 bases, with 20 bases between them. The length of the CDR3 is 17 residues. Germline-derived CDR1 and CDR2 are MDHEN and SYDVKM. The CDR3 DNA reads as TGTGCCAGCAGCCGCCTTGGGGGGTTGATAGGCAATCAGCCCCAGCATTTT. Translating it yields CASSRLGGLIGNQPQHF. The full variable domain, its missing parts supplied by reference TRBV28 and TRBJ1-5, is DVKVTQSSRYLVKRTGEKVFLECVQDMDHENMFWYRQDPGLGLRLIYFSYDVKMKEKGDIPEGYSVSREKKERFSLILESASTNQTSMYLCASSRLGGLIGNQPQHFGDGTRLSIL.

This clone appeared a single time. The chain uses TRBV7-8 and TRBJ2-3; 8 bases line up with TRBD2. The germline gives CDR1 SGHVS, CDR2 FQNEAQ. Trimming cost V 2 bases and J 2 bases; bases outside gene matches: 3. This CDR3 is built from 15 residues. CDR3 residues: CASSLFGGATDTQYF. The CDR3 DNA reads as TGTGCCAGCAGCTTATTCGGGGGGGCCACAGATACGCAGTATTTT.

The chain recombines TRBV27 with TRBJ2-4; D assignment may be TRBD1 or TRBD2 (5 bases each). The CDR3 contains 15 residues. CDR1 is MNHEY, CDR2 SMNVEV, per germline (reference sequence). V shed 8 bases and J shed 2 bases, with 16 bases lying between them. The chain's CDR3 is CASGTTRGTKNIQYF. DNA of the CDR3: TGTGCCAGCGGAACTACTAGGGGAACCAAAAACATTCAGTACTTC.

CDR3 residues: CASSHLTGGAYQETQYF. As DNA, the CDR3 is TGTGCCAGCAGCCACCTGACAGGGGGCGCGTACCAAGAGACCCAGTACTTC. This sequence joins TRBV13 and TRBJ2-5, with 10 bases fitting TRBD1. Germline V gene sequence: CDR1 PRHDT, CDR2 FYEKMQ (reference sequence). V lost 5 bases and J lost 0; bases outside the gene matches: 9. CDR3 length equals 17 residues.

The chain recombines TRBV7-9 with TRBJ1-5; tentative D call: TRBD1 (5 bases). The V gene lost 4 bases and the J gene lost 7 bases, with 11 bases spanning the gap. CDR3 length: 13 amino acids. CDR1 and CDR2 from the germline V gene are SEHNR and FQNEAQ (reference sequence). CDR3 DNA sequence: TGTGCCAGCAGCTACCAGGGAGGCCAGCCCCAGCATTTT. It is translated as CASSYQGGQPQHF.

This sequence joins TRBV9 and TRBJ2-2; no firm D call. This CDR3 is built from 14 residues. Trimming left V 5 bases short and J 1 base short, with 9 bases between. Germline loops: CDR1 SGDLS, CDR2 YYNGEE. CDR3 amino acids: CASRGQQNTGELFF. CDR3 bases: TGTGCCAGCAGGGGCCAGCAGAACACCGGGGAGCTGTTTTTT.